This entry describes one T cell receptor beta chain. The sample comes from a study of blood T cell repertoires in COVID-19. Study at large: The study drew acute and convalescent COVID-19 samples from the United States, Italy and Spain.

Germline CDR1 and CDR2: KGHDR and SFDVKD. Trimming stripped 2 bases from V and 8 bases from J, with 11 bases between. This CDR3 has 13 amino acids. The repertoire was sequenced with immunoSEQ multiplex PCR; TCRdb's copy has only in-frame clones and lacks some. Among some 320,000 clones listed, about 87% were seen once. This sequence was found in a woman under 40 who had recovered from COVID-19. The V and J genes are TRBV24-1 and TRBJ1-2; the D gene is possibly TRBD1 (5 bases). Sequencing was performed on PBMCs or T cells enriched from blood (not recorded which). CDR3 coding DNA: TGTGCCACCAGTGATTCAGGGTTAGAAGGCTACACCTTC. Translated: CATSDSGLEGYTF.